Given below is one T cell receptor beta chain in context. Its antigen is still unknown. Per-base quality was not reported, and no clone a single base away is much larger than it. The CDR3 measures 14 amino acids from cysteine to phenylalanine. Only the CDR3 portion is preserved as DNA: 42 bases, with reading frame beginning at the first base. The junction shows trimming of 4 bases on V and 2 bases on J, plus 11 bases between the germline ends. CDR1 SGHNT and CDR2 YYREEE were looked up in the germline V gene (reference sequence). Sequencing was carried out with an Illumina HiSeq 1500. TCRdb handled the public reads itself, with Q25 trimming in fastp and clone calling in MiXCR, and kept productive beta chains. Records with the same CDR3 protein are collapsed into one entry carrying the most frequent genes and DNA. The sample table contains more than 650,000 distinct CDR3 sequences; only one count was recorded for approximately 34% of them. More than 2.5% of the sample comes from the top ten.

These data originate in a study of T cell repertoires in cytomegalovirus infection (dated by TCRdb to the late 2010s). Looking at the study overall: The HLA type of each donor mattered for the analysis, because public TCR beta signatures pointed to carriage of CMV infection along with the matching HLA type. The full study reports these points: Carriers of CMV infection plus the relevant HLA type were discriminated by the cumulative frequency of public TCR beta family members in the study cohort and in an independent approximately 400-donor cohort. In the ex vivo response, HLA-C-restricted CMV-specific TCR beta clonotypes were dominant, and in two of eight donors the single most frequent clonotype came from this HLA-C-restricted group.

The clonotype originates from a human donor in good health (CMV status not recorded). Some clones in this sample may be carry-over from other donors' samples. Specimen: PBMCs. The sequence is built from TRBV5-4 and TRBJ2-3; the D segment cannot be called with confidence. The nucleotide sequence is TGTGCCAGCAGCGCCAAGGCAGACACAGATACGCAGTATTTT. It codes for CASSAKADTDTQYF.